This T cell receptor beta chain was identified in a study of Ad26.COV2.S vaccination and SARS-CoV-2 variants. Whole-study context: The donor was enrolled in the Ad26.COV2.S arm of the COV1001 trial. Notes on the study in general: After vaccination, reports described spike-specific CD8+ and CD4+ T cell responses as showing substantial breadth.

Documented treatment: 15 to 20 received Ad26.COV2.S at low or high dose, single or two shots; about 5 received placebo; per-sample allocation not given. Sampling was done on day 63 after the first vaccine or placebo injection. It was an adult aged 18-55 years in Boston who was the donor. Vaccine was an Ad26 vector expressing Wuhan-strain SARS-CoV-2 spike. Using immunoSEQ multiplex PCR, the repertoire was profiled, and TCRdb retains in-frame clones only, with some absent. This sample carries some 450,000 clones, 90% of them seen once, and the ten largest clones take approximately 4.3%. The V end lost 3 bases, the J end lost 5 bases, and 15 bases lay between the germline ends. This CDR3 contains 15 residues. Germline CDR1 and CDR2: SGDLS and YYNGEE. A remark on this clone: Its specificity is not known.

Sequencing was performed on peripheral blood, taken in a trial of Ad26.COV2.S vaccine versus placebo. The receptor comes from a person aged 18-65 years who received the Ad26.COV2.S COVID-19 vaccine or a placebo. This sequence joins TRBV9 and TRBJ2-1; D could derive from TRBD1 or TRBD2 (5 bases each). CDR3 protein: CASSGGNGIHNEQFF. The DNA of the CDR3 is TGTGCCAGCAGCGGGGGGAACGGGATCCACAATGAGCAGTTCTTC.